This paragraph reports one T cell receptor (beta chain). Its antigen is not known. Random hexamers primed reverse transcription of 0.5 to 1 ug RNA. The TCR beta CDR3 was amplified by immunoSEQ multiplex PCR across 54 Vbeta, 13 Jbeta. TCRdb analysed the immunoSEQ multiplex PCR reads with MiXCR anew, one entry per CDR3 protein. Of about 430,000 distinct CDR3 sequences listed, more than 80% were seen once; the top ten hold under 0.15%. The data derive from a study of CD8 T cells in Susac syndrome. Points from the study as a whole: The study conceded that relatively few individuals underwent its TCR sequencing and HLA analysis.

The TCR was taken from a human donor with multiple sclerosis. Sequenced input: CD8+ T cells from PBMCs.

The CDR3 spells CASSLRTGDAYNEQFF. DNA of the CDR3: TGCGCCAGCAGCTTAAGGACAGGGGACGCCTACAATGAGCAGTTCTTC. V usage is TRBV5-1 and J usage is TRBJ2-1, with 9 bases fitting TRBD1. Looked up from germline, CDR1 is SGHRS and CDR2 is YFSETQ. This CDR3 spans 16 amino acids. Unmatched junction bases numbered 5, after V lost 2 bases and J lost 2 bases.